Detailed here is one T cell receptor beta chain. Its specificity is unknown. This sample is drawn from a study of response to subunit inactivated influenza vaccine. Study-level points and caveats: Every seasonal influenza vaccination brings in few new T cells, the authors suggested.

Germline V gene data show CDR1 as SQVTM and CDR2 as ANQGSEA. This CDR3 is built from 14 residues. With V trimmed by 4 bases and J by 5 bases, 7 bases remained unmatched. MiXCR, applied by TCRdb to the RT-PCR reads, yields one record per CDR3 protein. This table holds 450,000 to 550,000 distinct CDR3 sequences, roughly 23% found once. This sequence was found in a man aged 50 to 60 who received an inactivated influenza vaccine. The rearrangement uses TRBV29-1 and TRBJ2-2; TRBD1 matches 7 bases. Specimen: CD4+ T cells sorted from PBMCs, collected 5 days after vaccination. This CDR3 reads CSVGQGERTGELFF. In DNA, the CDR3 is TGCAGCGTTGGACAGGGAGAAAGGACCGGGGAGCTGTTTTTT.